This T cell receptor beta chain was sequenced in a study of blood T cell repertoires in COVID-19. In the source study's methods: The authors estimated nucleated cell counts from reference gene primer amplification. Method: immunoSEQ multiplex PCR; TCRdb's copy keeps in-frame clones and lacks some. That table furnishes V, J and clone size, whereas the DNA furnished D and trimming. Seen here are around 11,000 clones, approximately 87% observed once, and the top ten hold about an eighth. The ends lost 9 bases at V and 7 bases at J; junction bases unmatched: 11. Per the germline V gene, CDR1 is LNHNV and CDR2 is YYDKDF (reference sequence). The CDR3 runs 14 residues.

The sample taken for sequencing was peripheral blood. The receptor was isolated from a human donor in a cohort sampled during active COVID-19. V usage is TRBV15 and J usage is TRBJ2-3; TRBD2 matches 9 bases. The CDR3 protein is CATQTSGRVNTQYF. DNA of the CDR3: TGTGCCACACAGACTAGCGGCCGCGTAAATACGCAGTATTTT.